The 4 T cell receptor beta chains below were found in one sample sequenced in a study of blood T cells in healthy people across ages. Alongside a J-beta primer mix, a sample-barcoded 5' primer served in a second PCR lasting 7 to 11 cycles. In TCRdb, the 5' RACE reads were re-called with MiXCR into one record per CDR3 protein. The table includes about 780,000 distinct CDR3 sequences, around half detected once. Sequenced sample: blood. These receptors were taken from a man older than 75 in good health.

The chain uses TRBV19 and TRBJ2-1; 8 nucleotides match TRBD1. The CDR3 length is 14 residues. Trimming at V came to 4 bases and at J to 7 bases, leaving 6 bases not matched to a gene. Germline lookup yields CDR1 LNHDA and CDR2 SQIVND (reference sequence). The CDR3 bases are TGTGCCAGTAGTAACAACTGGGACAGGAATGAGCAGTTCTTC. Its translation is CASSNNWDRNEQFF. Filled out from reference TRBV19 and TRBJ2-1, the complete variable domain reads DGGITQSPKYLFRKEGQNVTLSCEQNLNHDAMYWYRQDPGQGLRLIYYSQIVNDFQKGDIAEGYSVSREKKESFPLTVTSAQKNPTAFYLCASSNNWDRNEQFFGPGTRLTVL.

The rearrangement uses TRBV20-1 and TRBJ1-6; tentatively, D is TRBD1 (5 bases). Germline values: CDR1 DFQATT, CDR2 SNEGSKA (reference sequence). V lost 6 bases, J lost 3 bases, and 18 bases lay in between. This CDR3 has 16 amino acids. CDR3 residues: CSATSSGQNYNSPLHF. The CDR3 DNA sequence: TGCAGTGCAACATCTTCAGGGCAAAACTATAATTCACCCCTCCACTTT.

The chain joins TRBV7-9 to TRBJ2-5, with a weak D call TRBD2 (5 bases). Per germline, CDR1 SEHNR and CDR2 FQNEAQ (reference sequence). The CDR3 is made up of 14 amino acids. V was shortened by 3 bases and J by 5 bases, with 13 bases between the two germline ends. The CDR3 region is CASSFTAGVETQYF. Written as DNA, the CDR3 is TGTGCCAGCAGCTTCACTGCGGGCGTGGAGACCCAGTACTTC.

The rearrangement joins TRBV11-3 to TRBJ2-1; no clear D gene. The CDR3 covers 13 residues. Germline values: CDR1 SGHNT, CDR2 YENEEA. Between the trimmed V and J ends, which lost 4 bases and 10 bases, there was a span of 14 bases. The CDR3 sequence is CASSSDWAAEQFF. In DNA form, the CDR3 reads TGTGCCAGCAGCTCTGACTGGGCGGCGGAGCAGTTCTTC.